A single sample gave rise to the 24 T cell receptor beta chains below, sequenced in a study of response to subunit inactivated influenza vaccine (dated by TCRdb to the late 2010s). To prepare the library, RT-PCR was applied. Sequencing was performed on an Illumina HiSeq 2500. Using fastp at Q25 and MiXCR, TCRdb reprocessed the public reads and kept productive beta chains. CDR3 protein sequences are deduplicated, and each keeps its most common genes and DNA. A total of 800,000 or so distinct CDR3 sequences appear in this sample, around 20% of them only once. The ten largest clones add up to 10% of the sample. Source: PBMCs from blood, taken around 5 days after vaccination. The receptors shown here come from a man aged 50-60 years who received an inactivated influenza vaccine. Donor details come from another sample of the same person, matched by shared clones.

V usage is TRBV20-1 and J usage is TRBJ2-7; TRBD2 might be the D (6 bases). This CDR3 has 13 amino acids. From germline, CDR1 is DFQATT and CDR2 SNEGSKA (reference sequence). The germline V and J ends were trimmed by 3 bases and 2 bases, with 11 bases remaining between them. The CDR3 loop reads CSARGTSTYEQYF. The DNA for the CDR3 is TGCAGTGCTAGGGGGACTTCTACCTACGAGCAGTACTTC.

Only a few counts were recorded for this clonotype. The V call is TRBV4-3, the J call TRBJ2-1; TRBD2 matches 12 bases. Germline V gene data show CDR1 as LGHNA and CDR2 as YSLEER. J gave up 2 bases and V 0 bases, and 2 bases lay outside the gene matches. The CDR3 loop spans 17 amino acids. For the CDR3, the DNA is TGCGCCAGCAGCCAAGACCGGACTAGCGGGACCTACAATGAGCAGTTCTTC. This sequence encodes CASSQDRTSGTYNEQFF.

The chain uses TRBV5-1 and TRBJ1-5; D is unclear. Germline V gene data show CDR1 as SGHRS and CDR2 as YFSETQ. Between the trimmed V and J ends, which lost 0 bases and 0 bases, there was a span of 7 bases. This CDR3 comprises 15 residues. This chain's CDR3 is CASSLGLNSNQPQHF. In DNA form, the CDR3 reads TGCGCCAGCAGCTTGGGGCTCAATAGCAATCAGCCCCAGCATTTT.

This clonotype came up a few times. The genes are TRBV7-2 and TRBJ2-7, with 15 bases matching TRBD2. The V and J ends lost 5 bases and 4 bases, in that order; junction bases with no gene match: 9. Germline V gene data show CDR1 as SGHTA and CDR2 as FQGNSA. The CDR3 sequence is 17 residues long. The CDR3 reads CASSPTGLAGGGYEQYF. CDR3 DNA: TGTGCCAGCAGCCCGACGGGACTAGCGGGAGGCGGGTACGAGCAGTACTTC.

This clonotype appeared a few times. The gene calls are TRBV12-3 or TRBV12-4 and TRBJ2-7, with D maybe TRBD1 (6 bases). CDR3 length: 14 residues. V lost 5 bases, J lost 2 bases, and 13 bases lay in between. DNA of the CDR3: TGTGCCAGCAGTCGGGACATTCCCGCCTACGAGCAGTACTTC. This translates into CASSRDIPAYEQYF.

This clonotype was detected ten times or more. The rearrangement links TRBV29-1 to TRBJ2-1; no firm D call. Looked up from germline, CDR1 is SQVTM and CDR2 is ANQGSEA. The CDR3 has 14 amino acids. With 4 bases removed from V and 8 bases from J, the gap between germline ends came to 18 bases. This CDR3 reads CSVVPRLPLDEQFF. For the CDR3, the DNA is TGCAGCGTTGTCCCGCGGCTCCCCCTCGATGAGCAGTTCTTC.

V gene TRBV6-2 or TRBV6-3 combines with J gene TRBJ1-2; the D is unclear. Germline CDR1 is MNHEY and CDR2 is SVGEGT. This CDR3 is built from 13 residues. With 2 bases removed from V and 4 bases from J, the gap between germline ends came to 8 bases. DNA for the CDR3: TGTGCCAGCAGTTACGGGAACTTCTATGGCTACACCTTC. As protein: CASSYGNFYGYTF.

The sample holds a few counts of this clonotype. The chain combines TRBV20-1 with TRBJ2-7, with 9 bases matching TRBD1. Per germline, CDR1 DFQATT and CDR2 SNEGSKA (reference sequence). The V segment lost 0 bases and the J segment 6 bases; nucleotides outside the gene matches: 6. This CDR3 comprises 14 residues. CDR3 DNA: TGCAGTGCTAGAGATCCGGACAGGGGAGGCGAGCAGTACTTC. Translated, it gives CSARDPDRGGEQYF.

This clonotype was counted between two and nine times. Possible read error: a much larger clone is one base away. The gene calls are TRBV6-5 and TRBJ2-2, with unresolved D. V was cut by 6 bases and J by 0 bases, with 2 bases left in between. The CDR3 runs 12 residues. Germline V gene lookup returns CDR1 MNHEY and CDR2 SVGAGI. The DNA of the CDR3 is TGTGCCAGCAGATCGAACACCGGGGAGCTGTTTTTT. The encoded protein is CASRSNTGELFF.

There are many counts of this clonotype. The gene calls are TRBV28 and TRBJ2-5; the match to TRBD1 covers 11 bases. The J segment lost 7 bases and the V segment lost 4 bases, leaving 8 bases of the junction unmatched. CDR1 is MDHEN and CDR2 is SYDVKM in the germline V gene. The CDR3 length is 15 residues. CDR3 sequence reads: CASSSDGDRGGTQYF. In DNA form, the CDR3 reads TGTGCCAGCAGTTCAGACGGGGACAGGGGGGGGACCCAGTACTTC.

This chain joins TRBV7-2 and TRBJ2-2; a weak D match, TRBD2 (5 bases). CDR3 length equals 14 residues. V was clipped by 2 bases and J by 6 bases, with 10 bases between them. Germline assignment: CDR1 SGHTA and CDR2 FQGNSA. Written as DNA, the CDR3 is TGTGCCAGCAGCTTAAAAACTAGAGCCGGGGAGCTGTTTTTT. Amino acid sequence: CASSLKTRAGELFF.

A note on this clonotype: A junction end diverges from the germline sequence, so it may reflect a read error. The chain combines TRBV12-3 or TRBV12-4 with TRBJ2-4; the match to TRBD1 covers 8 bases. The CDR3 extends over 13 amino acids. The CDR3 DNA reads TGTGCCAGCAGGTTGACAGGGGAGAACATTCAGTACTTT. This gives the protein CASRLTGENIQYF.

V is TRBV2 and J is TRBJ2-1; weak D call: TRBD1 (6 bases). The germline gives CDR1 SNHLY, CDR2 FYNNEI. The CDR3 covers 14 residues. Trimming removed 6 bases from V and 7 bases from J, with 16 bases in between. The CDR3 DNA is TGTGCCAGCAGGGGGCTGGACAGCCTAAATGAGCAGTTCTTC. It is translated as CASRGLDSLNEQFF.

The CDR3 loop reads CAISQSMMPLDYNEQFF. The CDR3 DNA is TGTGCCATCAGTCAATCAATGATGCCGCTGGATTACAATGAGCAGTTCTTC. The V and J genes are TRBV10-3 and TRBJ2-1; D is undetermined. Germline V gene sequence: CDR1 ENHRY, CDR2 SYGVKD. The CDR3 spans 17 residues. V dropped 5 bases and J dropped 4 bases, with 21 bases sitting between them.

The chain combines TRBV5-1 with TRBJ2-3, with 8 bases identical to TRBD2. The CDR3 is 17 amino acids. The ends lost 1 base at V and 4 bases at J; junction bases unmatched: 11. Germline V lookup: CDR1 SGHRS, CDR2 YFSETQ. Here the CDR3 DNA reads TGCGCCAGCAGCTTGAGGGAAACGGGGGGGCTCGCAGATACGCAGTATTTT. This translates into CASSLRETGGLADTQYF.

This clonotype was seen a handful of times. This chain links TRBV5-1 with TRBJ1-1, with D possibly TRBD1 on 6 matching bases. The germline V gene encodes CDR1 SGHRS and CDR2 YFSETQ. V lost 5 bases, J lost 1 base, and 12 bases lay in between. CDR3 size: 14 residues. The CDR3 DNA is TGCGCCAGCAGGATACAGGGATGGAACACTGAAGCTTTCTTT. It yields the protein CASRIQGWNTEAFF.

V is TRBV4-1 and J is TRBJ2-3; perhaps TRBD1 as D (6 bases). V lost 1 base to trimming and J lost 0 bases, with 14 bases between them. The CDR3 consists of 17 residues. Germline assignment: CDR1 MGHRA and CDR2 YSYEKL. The CDR3 sequence is CASSQGTAKTSTDTQYF. The CDR3 DNA is TGCGCCAGCAGCCAAGGGACAGCTAAAACTAGCACAGATACGCAGTATTTT.

CDR3 DNA sequence: TGTGCCAGCAGCCAAGCGGGCGGGGCTAGCACAGATACGCAGTATTTT. Amino acid sequence: CASSQAGGASTDTQYF. V and J are TRBV4-2 and TRBJ2-3; tentatively, D is TRBD2 (6 bases). The CDR3 is made up of 16 amino acids. With 1 base removed from V and 0 bases from J, the gap between germline ends came to 11 bases. Germline V lookup: CDR1 LGHNA, CDR2 YNFKEQ.

This clonotype has only a few counts. The gene calls are TRBV18 and TRBJ2-3; the D is unclear. Trimming stripped 1 base from V and 3 bases from J, with 8 bases between. Germline-derived CDR1 and CDR2 are KGHSH and LQKENI. The CDR3 sequence is 14 residues long. CDR3 residues: CASSPLFQTDTQYF. CDR3 DNA sequence: TGTGCCAGCTCACCACTTTTTCAGACAGATACGCAGTATTTT. The full variable domain, rest sourced from reference TRBV18 and TRBJ2-3, is NAGVMQNPRHLVRRRGQEARLRCSPMKGHSHVYWYRQLPEEGLKFMVYLQKENIIDESGMPKERFSAEFPKEGPSILRIQQVVRGDSAAYFCASSPLFQTDTQYFGPGTRLTVL.

The chain combines TRBV7-9 with TRBJ2-1; weak D call: TRBD2 (5 bases). Germline CDR1 reads SEHNR; CDR2 reads FQNEAQ (reference sequence). The CDR3 length is 13 residues. V dropped 6 bases and J dropped 4 bases, with 10 bases sitting between them. CDR3 region: CASRRGGYNEQFF. CDR3 sequence (DNA): TGTGCCAGCAGGCGTGGAGGATACAATGAGCAGTTCTTC.

This clonotype was observed a handful of times. V usage is TRBV24-1 and J usage is TRBJ2-2; possibly TRBD1 for D (7 bases). Germline V CDR1 and CDR2: KGHDR, SFDVKD. CDR3 size: 14 residues. V was pared by 1 base and J by 6 bases, with 8 bases between. CDR3 in amino acids: CATSDFRGAGELFF. DNA for the CDR3: TGTGCCACCAGTGATTTCAGGGGGGCCGGGGAGCTGTTTTTT.

This sequence joins TRBV4-3 and TRBJ2-1, with a possible D match to TRBD1 (5 bases). V was pared by 1 base and J by 6 bases, with 13 bases between. CDR3 size: 15 residues. CDR1 LGHNA and CDR2 YSLEER come from the germline V gene. The CDR3 DNA follows: TGCGCCAGCAGCCAAGGTGTAGCAGGGCGCAATGAGCAGTTCTTC. Translated, it gives CASSQGVAGRNEQFF.

V and J are TRBV29-1 and TRBJ2-1, with D perhaps matching TRBD2 (5 bases). Germline V CDR1 and CDR2: SQVTM, ANQGSEA. The CDR3 is 12 amino acids. V was clipped by 7 bases and J by 12 bases, with 19 bases between them. The CDR3 loop reads CSGGPSGLMQFF. CDR3 bases: TGCAGCGGAGGACCTTCGGGGTTAATGCAGTTCTTC.

This clonotype was found a few times. The rearrangement uses TRBV6-1 and TRBJ2-2; a weak D match, TRBD1 (6 bases). This CDR3 is 13 amino acids long. Germline assignment: CDR1 MNHNS and CDR2 SASEGT. V was clipped by 10 bases and J by 4 bases, with 13 bases between them. The CDR3 sequence: CATAQGFTGELFF. CDR3 DNA sequence: TGTGCCACTGCACAGGGATTCACCGGGGAGCTGTTTTTT.